This T cell receptor (beta chain) was identified in a study of monozygotic twins with inflammatory bowel disease. The CDR3 has 14 residues. Germline V gives CDR1 SEHNR, CDR2 FQNEAQ (reference sequence). TCRdb re-called the 5' RACE reads and catalogs CDR3 proteins one per entry, DNA excluded. The sample table includes approximately 120,000 distinct CDR3 sequences. The V call is TRBV7-9, the J call TRBJ1-3. The TCR sequence derives from a human donor with ulcerative colitis or Crohn's disease, or a healthy co-twin of an affected twin (not recorded which). Sequenced sample: blood. Here the CDR3 reads CASSVQVAGNTIYF.